This T cell receptor (beta chain) was identified in a study of lymphopenia after photon versus proton radiotherapy (dated by TCRdb to about 2019). Regarding the research as a whole: In patients with gastrointestinal tumors who developed high-grade lymphopenia, the study compared the immunological effects of photon radiation therapy with those of proton radiation therapy. The cohort included over 15 patients with gastrointestinal tumors who developed lymphopenia after receiving either photon or proton therapy. The study aimed to characterize how the two radiation modalities differ in their impact on the immune system.

Library construction relied on the immunoSEQ multiplex PCR assay. Deep sequencing of rearranged TCR beta loci, alongside multiparametric flow cytometry, was used to profile T cell repertoires. TCRdb stores this immuneACCESS table with in-frame sequences only. Part of the clones is absent; in the studies checked, under half of the shortfall reflects unresolved V genes, and no reason is known for the rest. The sample table holds approximately 25,000 clones, of which about 84% were seen once. Together, the top ten hold 21% of the sample. In the case of this clone: Its specific antigen is unknown. No quality values exist for individual bases; no much larger clone is one base distant.

Here is what the overall study found, with its caveats: Among patients across the cohort who died, overall survival time showed an inverse correlation with a larger post-nadir drop in TCR diversity. The authors looked at the survival association only in patients who died, and they framed better survival with proton therapy as a possibility rather than a demonstrated result. During treatment, patients who received photon therapy lost naive T cells and TCR diversity and gained effector/memory populations, whereas patients who received proton therapy remained relatively stable. After the lymphocyte count nadir, repertoires from photon-treated patients showed oligoclonal expansion, particularly of CD8+ Temra cells, and this expansion drove the decline in diversity.

This specimen was peripheral blood, taken from a patient treated with proton-based radiotherapy. The origin of this receptor is a woman in her 70s with pancreatic cancer.

The CDR3 loop reads CASSPRTGGDYEQYF. The DNA sequence is as follows: TGTGCCAGCAGTCCCCGGACAGGGGGCGATTACGAGCAGTACTTC. The rearrangement joined TRBV6-1 to TRBJ2-7; 11 central bases correspond to TRBD1. From V the trimming removes 5 bases and from J it removes 4 bases, while the gene matches leave 7 bases of the junction unaccounted for. Taken from the germline V gene, the CDR1 and CDR2 loops are MNHNS and SASEGT. The CDR3 covers 15 residues, taking in both the cysteine and the phenylalanine. Here the CDR3 DNA is all that survives: 45 bases in frame from base 1.